The clone carrying this T cell receptor (beta chain) was seen a few times. Data came from immunoSEQ multiplex PCR; TCRdb stores just in-frame clones and leaves some out. The repertoire holds roughly 100,000 clones, with around 90% as singletons. This sample is drawn from a study of T cell responses to AZD1222 COVID-19 vaccine. V lost 2 bases and J 2 bases, leaving 7 bases between the germline ends. The germline gives CDR1 SGHTA, CDR2 FQGNSA. The CDR3 totals 13 residues. This chain joins TRBV7-2 and TRBJ2-7, with no clear D. This receptor was taken from an adult in good health. Sequences were derived from peripheral blood, sampled on day 0 of AZD1222 vaccination. CDR3 coding DNA: TGTGCCAGCAGCTTATTTGCCGCCTACGAGCAGTACTTC. Translation: CASSLFAAYEQYF.